The sequence of this T cell receptor (beta chain) was determined in a study of T cell responses to AZD1222 COVID-19 vaccine. Comment on this clone: Its antigen is currently unknown.

Study-level findings and limits: Baseline testing showed seropositivity in only five to seven AZD1222 recipients.

Only in-frame clones appear in the TCRdb table, and some are missing; sequencing was by immunoSEQ multiplex PCR. In the table there are around 110,000 clones, roughly 87% of which are singletons. The CDR3 loop spans 13 amino acids. Losses at the gene ends were 10 bases for V and 7 bases for J; bases not matched to a gene: 13. The sequencing used peripheral blood, collected on day 0 of AZD1222 vaccination. The chain links TRBV12-3 or TRBV12-4 to TRBJ2-7; 7 bases match TRBD2. This TCR was recovered from an adult in good health. CDR3: CATQDEQGGEQYF. The CDR3 DNA follows: TGTGCCACCCAGGACGAGCAGGGAGGGGAGCAGTACTTC.